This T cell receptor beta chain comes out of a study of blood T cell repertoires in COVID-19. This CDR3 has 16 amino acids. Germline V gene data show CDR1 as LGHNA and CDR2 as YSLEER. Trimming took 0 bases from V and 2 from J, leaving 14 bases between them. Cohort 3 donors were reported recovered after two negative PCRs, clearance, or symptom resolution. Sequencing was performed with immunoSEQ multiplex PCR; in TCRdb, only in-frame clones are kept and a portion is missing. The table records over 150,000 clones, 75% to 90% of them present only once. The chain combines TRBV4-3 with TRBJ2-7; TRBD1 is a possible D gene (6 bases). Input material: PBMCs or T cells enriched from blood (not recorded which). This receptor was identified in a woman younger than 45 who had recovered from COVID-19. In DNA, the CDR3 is TGCGCCAGCAGCCAAGAATCACAGGGATATACCTACGAGCAGTACTTC. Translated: CASSQESQGYTYEQYF.